Listed below are T cell receptor beta chains from one sample, sequenced in a study of shared clonotypes between healthy human individuals. Sequencing used immunoSEQ multiplex PCR; TCRdb keeps in-frame clones, though not all of them. The repertoire holds some 350,000 clones, with less than 85% as singletons. Sequencing was carried out using memory CD4+ T cells sorted from blood. These receptors originate from a man aged 25-45 years in good health. Both conserved end residues are part of each CDR3. The D gene is left open where the match is weak. The size of a clone is reported for some rows only, either as once, few or many, or as a class for expanded clones.

NA	TRBV28	TRBJ2-3	TRBD2	CASSSSGTSGTPPGVSTDTQYF	TGTGCCAGCAGTTCCTCCGGGACTAGCGGGACCCCCCCGGGGGTTAGCACAGATACGCAGTATTTT
NA	TRBV4-1	TRBJ2-6	TRBD1	CASSRPTGGSTGANVLTF	TGCGCCAGCAGCCGACCCACAGGGGGCTCTACTGGGGCCAACGTCCTGACTTTC
NA	TRBV28	TRBJ2-2	TRBD2	CASSSPGGTGELFF	TGTGCCAGCAGTTCCCCGGGGGGAACCGGGGAGCTGTTTTTT
NA	TRBV5-1	TRBJ2-4	NA	CASSSSREFKNIQYF	TGCGCCAGCAGCTCTAGCAGGGAGTTTAAAAACATTCAGTACTTC
once	TRBV7-2	TRBJ2-7	TRBD2	CASSFGTGGSYEQYF	TGTGCCAGCAGCTTCGGAACGGGAGGGTCCTACGAGCAGTACTTC
NA	TRBV18	TRBJ2-3	TRBD2	CASSPNQVIAGRTDTQYF	TGTGCCAGCTCACCAAACCAAGTAATAGCGGGACGCACAGATACGCAGTATTTT
once	TRBV25-1	TRBJ2-1	NA	CASSDRAEQFF	TGTGCCAGCAGTGATCGAGCTGAGCAGTTCTTC
NA	TRBV29-1	TRBJ1-1	NA	CSVARPLNTEAFF	TGCAGCGTTGCGCGGCCATTGAACACTGAAGCTTTCTTT
NA	TRBV9	TRBJ2-5	NA	CASSVGSAGDLQETQYF	TGTGCCAGCAGCGTTGGGTCGGCAGGGGATTTACAAGAGACCCAGTACTTC
few	TRBV29-1	TRBJ1-1	NA	CSVAGGETGDTEAFF	TGCAGCGTTGCCGGGGGTGAGACTGGGGACACTGAAGCTTTCTTT
NA	TRBV6-5	TRBJ2-3	TRBD2	CASSYRRGGMGDTQYF	TGTGCCAGCAGTTACCGTCGCGGGGGGATGGGGGATACGCAGTATTTT
few	TRBV6-6	TRBJ2-1	TRBD2	CASSYSGLASNEQFF	TGTGCCAGCAGTTACTCGGGACTAGCGAGCAATGAGCAGTTCTTC
NA	TRBV28	TRBJ1-2	NA	CASSLSPELYGYTF	TGTGCCAGCAGTTTATCGCCAGAGCTCTATGGCTACACCTTC
NA	TRBV19	TRBJ2-2	NA	CASSPTGLGELFF	TGTGCCAGTAGTCCGACAGGACTAGGGGAGCTGTTTTTT
NA	TRBV18	TRBJ2-1	TRBD2	CASSPGLAGGYNEQFF	TGTGCCAGCTCACCGGGACTAGCGGGAGGCTACAATGAGCAGTTCTTC
few	TRBV5-6	TRBJ2-7	NA	CASSLYGTYEQYF	TGTGCCAGCAGCTTGTATGGCACCTACGAGCAGTACTTC
once	TRBV6-9	TRBJ2-1	NA	CASSRSSDPGYEQFF	TGTGCCAGCAGCCGCTCGTCGGACCCTGGTTATGAGCAGTTCTTC
NA	TRBV5-5	TRBJ2-7	TRBD2	CASSLTSGRTLLEQYF	TGTGCCAGCAGCTTGACTAGCGGGAGGACCCTACTCGAGCAGTACTTC
NA	TRBV6-1	TRBJ1-2	NA	CASSEMGISGYTF	TGTGCCAGCAGTGAAATGGGGATTAGCGGCTACACCTTC
NA	TRBV29-1	TRBJ2-6	NA	CSARGGAWGANVLTF	TGCAGCGCCCGGGGCGGGGCGTGGGGGGCCAACGTCCTGACTTTC
NA	TRBV9	TRBJ2-7	NA	CASSPKVGFYEQYF	TGTGCCAGCAGCCCGAAGGTCGGTTTTTACGAGCAGTACTTC
many	TRBV4-1	TRBJ2-5	TRBD2	CASSPGLAGPFTQYF	TGCGCCAGCAGTCCCGGACTAGCGGGGCCGTTTACCCAGTACTTC
NA	TRBV5-1	TRBJ2-6	NA	CASSPGRAGANVLTF	TGCGCCAGCAGCCCAGGAAGGGCTGGGGCCAACGTCCTGACTTTC
NA	TRBV5-6	TRBJ2-5	TRBD1	CASSATGGQRVETQYF	TGTGCCAGCAGCGCAACAGGGGGGCAAAGGGTAGAGACCCAGTACTTC
NA	TRBV7-9	TRBJ2-7	NA	CASSSPGGGPPYEQYF	TGTGCCAGCAGCTCCCCAGGGGGGGGACCCCCCTACGAGCAGTACTTC
many	TRBV5-1	TRBJ2-1	NA	CASSLAREQFF	TGCGCCAGCAGCTTGGCCAGGGAGCAGTTCTTC
NA	TRBV6-6	TRBJ1-5	NA	CASSYSIGARNQPQHF	TGTGCCAGCAGTTACTCGATTGGGGCGCGCAATCAGCCCCAGCATTTT
NA	TRBV4-1	TRBJ2-7	NA	CASSQEWGQNYEQYF	TGCGCCAGCAGCCAAGAATGGGGGCAGAACTACGAGCAGTACTTC
once	TRBV4-2	TRBJ2-5	TRBD2	CASNPGVAGEETQYF	TGTGCCAGCAACCCGGGGGTAGCGGGAGAGGAGACCCAGTACTTC
few	TRBV5-1	TRBJ1-2	NA	CASSPTPSFQGRGYTF	TGCGCCAGCAGCCCTACCCCCTCGTTCCAGGGAAGGGGCTACACCTTC
NA	TRBV20-1	TRBJ2-1	NA	CSGIENEQFF	TGCAGTGGTATAGAGAATGAGCAGTTCTTC
NA	TRBV30	TRBJ2-2	TRBD2	CAWSGGGYTGELFF	TGTGCCTGGAGTGGGGGAGGGTACACCGGGGAGCTGTTTTTT
once	TRBV7-7	TRBJ1-3	NA	CASSLGSGNTIYF	TGTGCCAGCAGCTTAGGGAGTGGAAACACCATATATTTT
NA	TRBV9	TRBJ2-3	NA	CASSVSQGTDTQYF	TGTGCCAGCAGCGTATCCCAGGGCACAGATACGCAGTATTTT
NA	TRBV5-1	TRBJ2-5	NA	CASSLGRPENNRETQYF	TGCGCCAGCAGCTTGGGCAGGCCGGAGAATAATCGTGAGACCCAGTACTTC
NA	TRBV6-4	TRBJ2-1	TRBD2	CASSPGTSEYNEQFF	TGTGCCAGCAGTCCCGGGACTAGCGAGTACAATGAGCAGTTCTTC
few	TRBV15	TRBJ1-4	NA	CATQNGGGVDEKLFF	TGTGCCACGCAAAATGGGGGCGGGGTAGATGAAAAACTGTTTTTT
NA	TRBV7-8	TRBJ2-7	TRBD2	CASSLEGLAYEQYF	TGTGCCAGCAGCTTAGAGGGACTAGCCTACGAGCAGTACTTC
NA	TRBV11-2	TRBJ2-5	TRBD1	CASSSTGRQETQYF	TGTGCCAGCAGCTCGACAGGGCGACAAGAGACCCAGTACTTC
NA	TRBV5-1	TRBJ2-1	TRBD2	CASSLTSGRALEQFF	TGCGCCAGCAGCTTGACAAGCGGGAGGGCCCTTGAGCAGTTCTTC
NA	TRBV5-1	TRBJ1-1	TRBD1	CASSKQGLNTEAFF	TGCGCCAGCAGCAAACAGGGGCTGAACACTGAAGCTTTCTTT
NA	TRBV6-1	TRBJ1-2	NA	CASSEVNRERTF	TGTGCCAGCAGTGAAGTTAACAGAGAAAGAACCTTC
NA	TRBV6-1	TRBJ2-1	TRBD2	CASTFSGRAVNEQFF	TGTGCCAGCACCTTTAGCGGGAGGGCGGTCAATGAGCAGTTCTTC
NA	TRBV28	TRBJ1-2	NA	CASISSRDYGYTF	TGTGCCAGCATCTCCAGCAGGGACTATGGCTACACCTTC
few	TRBV5-1	TRBJ2-3	TRBD1	CASSPGTGATNTQYF	TGCGCCAGCAGCCCAGGGACAGGGGCTACCAATACGCAGTATTTT
few	TRBV6-6	TRBJ1-4	NA	CASSYANGGFNEKLFF	TGTGCCAGCAGTTACGCCAACGGGGGGTTTAATGAAAAACTGTTTTTT
NA	TRBV28	TRBJ2-7	NA	CASSSFLSGLTLIYEQYF	TGTGCCAGCAGTTCTTTTTTGTCGGGACTGACCTTGATCTACGAGCAGTACTTC
NA	TRBV9	TRBJ1-4	NA	CASSPRQVATNEKLFF	TGTGCCAGCAGCCCTCGACAGGTAGCAACTAATGAAAAACTGTTTTTT
NA	TRBV5-4	TRBJ2-1	TRBD2	CASSLGSGSTNEQFF	TGTGCCAGCAGCTTGGGGAGCGGGAGCACCAATGAGCAGTTCTTC
NA	TRBV4-3	TRBJ2-1	NA	CASSQVGYNEQFF	TGCGCCAGCAGCCAAGTAGGGTACAATGAGCAGTTCTTC
NA	TRBV15	TRBJ1-1	NA	CATSRDPNTEAFF	TGTGCCACCAGCAGAGACCCGAACACTGAAGCTTTCTTT
NA	TRBV19	TRBJ2-7	NA	CASSRRDGSYEQYF	TGTGCCAGTAGTCGGAGAGACGGCTCCTACGAGCAGTACTTC
NA	TRBV5-8	TRBJ2-2	NA	CASSLFRTGELFF	TGTGCCAGCAGCTTGTTCCGGACCGGGGAGCTGTTTTTT
NA	TRBV5-1	TRBJ2-7	NA	CASSRDLRGAYEQYF	TGCGCCAGCAGCCGGGACCTGAGGGGGGCCTACGAGCAGTACTTC
few	TRBV5-1	TRBJ1-1	NA	CASSLAVRAEAFF	TGCGCCAGCAGCTTGGCCGTTCGGGCTGAAGCTTTCTTT